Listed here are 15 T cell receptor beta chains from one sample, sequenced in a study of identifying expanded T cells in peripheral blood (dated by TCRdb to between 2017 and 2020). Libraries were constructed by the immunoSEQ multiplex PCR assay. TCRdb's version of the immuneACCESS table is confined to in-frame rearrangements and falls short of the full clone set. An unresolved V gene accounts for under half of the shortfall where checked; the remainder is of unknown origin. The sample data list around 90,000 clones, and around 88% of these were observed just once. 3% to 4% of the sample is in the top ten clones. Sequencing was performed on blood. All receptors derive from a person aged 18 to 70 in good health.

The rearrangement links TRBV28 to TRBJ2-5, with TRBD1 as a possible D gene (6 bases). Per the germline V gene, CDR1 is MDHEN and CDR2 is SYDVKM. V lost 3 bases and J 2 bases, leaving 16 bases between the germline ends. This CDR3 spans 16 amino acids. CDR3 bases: TGTGCCAGCAGTTTCCCCCCCGGACAGTCACAAGAGACCCAGTACTTC. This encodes CASSFPPGQSQETQYF.

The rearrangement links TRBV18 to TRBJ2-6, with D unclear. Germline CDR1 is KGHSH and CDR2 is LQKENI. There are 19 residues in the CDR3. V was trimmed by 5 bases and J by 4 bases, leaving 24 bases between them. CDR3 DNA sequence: TGTGCCAGCTCAGCGCTATTGACTGTCCCCTCAGCGGGGGCCAACGTCCTGACTTTC. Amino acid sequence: CASSALLTVPSAGANVLTF.

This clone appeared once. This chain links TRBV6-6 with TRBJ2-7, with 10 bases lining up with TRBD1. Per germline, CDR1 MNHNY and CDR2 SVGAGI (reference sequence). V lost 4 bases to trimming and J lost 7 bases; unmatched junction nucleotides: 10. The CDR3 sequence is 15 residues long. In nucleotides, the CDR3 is TGTGCCAGCAGTTCGCCGGGACAGGGGAAAGGGGAGCAGTACTTC. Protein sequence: CASSSPGQGKGEQYF.

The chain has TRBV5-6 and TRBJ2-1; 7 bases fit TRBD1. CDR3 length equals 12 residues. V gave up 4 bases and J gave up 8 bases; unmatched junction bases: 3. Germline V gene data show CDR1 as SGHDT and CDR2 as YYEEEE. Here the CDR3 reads CASSLTGDEQFF. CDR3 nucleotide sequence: TGTGCCAGCAGCCTCACAGGGGATGAGCAGTTCTTC. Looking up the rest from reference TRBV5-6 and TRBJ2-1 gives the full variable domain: DAGVTQSPTHLIKTRGQQVTLRCSPKSGHDTVSWYQQALGQGPQFIFQYYEEEERQRGNFPDRFSGHQFPNYSSELNVNALLLGDSALYLCASSLTGDEQFFGPGTRLTVL.

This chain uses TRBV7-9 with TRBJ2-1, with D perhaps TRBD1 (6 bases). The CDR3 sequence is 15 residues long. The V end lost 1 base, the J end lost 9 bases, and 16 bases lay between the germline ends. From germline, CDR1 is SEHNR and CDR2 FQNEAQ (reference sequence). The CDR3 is CASSLGPGKGVEQFF. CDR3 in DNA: TGTGCCAGCAGCTTAGGTCCAGGGAAGGGGGTTGAGCAGTTCTTC. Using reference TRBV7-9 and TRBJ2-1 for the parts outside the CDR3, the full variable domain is DTGVSQNPRHKITKRGQNVTFRCDPISEHNRLYWYRQTLGQGPEFLTYFQNEAQLEKSRLLSDRFSAERPKGSFSTLEIQRTEQGDSAMYLCASSLGPGKGVEQFFGPGTRLTVL.

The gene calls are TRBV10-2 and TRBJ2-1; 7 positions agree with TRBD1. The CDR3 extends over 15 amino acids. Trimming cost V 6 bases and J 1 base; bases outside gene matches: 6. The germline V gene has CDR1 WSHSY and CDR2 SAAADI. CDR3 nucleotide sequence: TGCGCCAGCAGGGGACAGCGATTTTCCTACAATGAGCAGTTCTTC. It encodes CASRGQRFSYNEQFF.

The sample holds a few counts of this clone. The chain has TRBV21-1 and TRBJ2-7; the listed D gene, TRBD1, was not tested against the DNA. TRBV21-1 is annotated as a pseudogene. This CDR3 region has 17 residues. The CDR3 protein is CASSKEGVEDPTYEQYF. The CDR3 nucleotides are TGTGCCAGCAGCAAAGAGGGGGTGGAGGACCCAACCTACGAGCAGTACTTC.

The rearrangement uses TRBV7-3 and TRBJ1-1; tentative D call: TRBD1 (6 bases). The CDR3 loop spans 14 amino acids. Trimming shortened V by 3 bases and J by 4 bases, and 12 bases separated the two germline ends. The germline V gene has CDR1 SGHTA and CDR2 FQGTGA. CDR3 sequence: CASSFKGGTTEAFF. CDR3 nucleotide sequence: TGTGCCAGCAGCTTTAAGGGGGGGACCACTGAAGCTTTCTTT.

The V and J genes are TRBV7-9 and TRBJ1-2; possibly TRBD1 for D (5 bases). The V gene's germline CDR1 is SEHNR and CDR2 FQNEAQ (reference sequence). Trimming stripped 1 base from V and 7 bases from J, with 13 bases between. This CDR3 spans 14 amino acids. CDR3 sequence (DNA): TGTGCCAGCAGCTTAGGGGGGACGGAAGCTGGCTACACCTTC. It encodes CASSLGGTEAGYTF. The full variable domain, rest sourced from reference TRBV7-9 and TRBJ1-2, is DTGVSQNPRHKITKRGQNVTFRCDPISEHNRLYWYRQTLGQGPEFLTYFQNEAQLEKSRLLSDRFSAERPKGSFSTLEIQRTEQGDSAMYLCASSLGGTEAGYTFGSGTRLTVV.

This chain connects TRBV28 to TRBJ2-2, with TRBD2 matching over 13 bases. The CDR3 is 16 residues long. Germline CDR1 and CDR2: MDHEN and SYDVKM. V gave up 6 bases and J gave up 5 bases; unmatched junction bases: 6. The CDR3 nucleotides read TGTGCCAGCAGAGGGACTAGCGGGATGAGGACCGGGGAGCTGTTTTTT. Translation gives CASRGTSGMRTGELFF.

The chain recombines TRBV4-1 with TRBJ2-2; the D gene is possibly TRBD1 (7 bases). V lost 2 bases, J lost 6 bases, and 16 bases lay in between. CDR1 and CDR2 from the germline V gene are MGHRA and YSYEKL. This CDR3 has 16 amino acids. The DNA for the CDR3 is TGCGCCAGCAGCCAAAGACAGGGAGGATTGGCCGGGGAGCTGTTTTTT. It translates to CASSQRQGGLAGELFF.

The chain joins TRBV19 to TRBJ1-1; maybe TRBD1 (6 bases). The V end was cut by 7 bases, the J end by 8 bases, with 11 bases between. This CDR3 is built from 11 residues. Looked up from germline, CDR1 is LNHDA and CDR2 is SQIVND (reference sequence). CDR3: CASKLGAEAFF. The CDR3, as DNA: TGTGCCAGTAAGTTGGGGGCGGAAGCTTTCTTT.

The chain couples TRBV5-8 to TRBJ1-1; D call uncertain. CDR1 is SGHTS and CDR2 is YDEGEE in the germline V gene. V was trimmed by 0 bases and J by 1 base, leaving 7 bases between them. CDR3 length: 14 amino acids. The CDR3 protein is CASSLVAKNTEAFF. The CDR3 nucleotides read TGTGCCAGCAGCTTGGTTGCCAAGAACACTGAAGCTTTCTTT.

The CDR3 DNA is TGTGCCAGCAGCGAAACAGGGGTAGGGGGCAATCAGCCCCAGCATTTT. This encodes CASSETGVGGNQPQHF. The chain is built from TRBV6-1 and TRBJ1-5, with 7 bases fitting TRBD1. This CDR3 has 16 residues. Germline V lookup: CDR1 MNHNS, CDR2 SASEGT. V lost 6 bases to trimming and J lost 2 bases; unmatched junction nucleotides: 10.

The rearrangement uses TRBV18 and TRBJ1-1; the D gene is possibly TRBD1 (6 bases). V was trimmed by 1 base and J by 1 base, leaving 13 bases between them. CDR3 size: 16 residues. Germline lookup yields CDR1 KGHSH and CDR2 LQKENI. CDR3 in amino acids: CASSPLPTDRNTEAFF. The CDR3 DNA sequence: TGTGCCAGCTCACCACTACCAACGGACAGGAACACTGAAGCTTTCTTT.